Below, 24 T cell receptor beta chains from the same sample are listed, as sequenced in a study of identifying expanded T cells in peripheral blood. TCRdb's copy holds only in-frame clones and misses some; the assay was immunoSEQ multiplex PCR. This table holds over 45,000 clones, approximately 82% found once. The sequenced sample was blood. All receptors come from a person aged 18 to 70 in good health.

V and J are TRBV9 and TRBJ1-1; perhaps TRBD1 as D (5 bases). The germline CDR1 and CDR2 sequences are SGDLS and YYNGEE. Trimming left V 0 bases short and J 3 bases short, with 12 bases between. The CDR3 sequence is 15 residues long. The CDR3, as DNA: TGTGCCAGCAGCGTAGGGGCAGGGATGGACACTGAAGCTTTCTTT. This codes for CASSVGAGMDTEAFF. The whole variable domain, filled in from reference TRBV9 and TRBJ1-1, reads DSGVTQTPKHLITATGQRVTLRCSPRSGDLSVYWYQQSLDQGLQFLIQYYNGEERAKGNILERFSAQQFPDLHSELNLSSLELGDSALYFCASSVGAGMDTEAFFGQGTRLTVV.

The chain has TRBV5-1 and TRBJ2-2, with D unclear. The V gene's germline CDR1 is SGHRS and CDR2 YFSETQ. The CDR3 runs 16 residues. The germline V and J ends were trimmed by 0 bases and 0 bases, with 9 bases remaining between them. DNA of the CDR3: TGCGCCAGCAGCTTGGCCGACAACGCGAACACCGGGGAGCTGTTTTTT. Its translation is CASSLADNANTGELFF.

This chain uses TRBV7-9 with TRBJ1-2, with 12 bases lining up with TRBD1. Trimming took 5 bases from V and 4 from J; bases not matched to a gene: 8. Germline-derived CDR1 and CDR2 are SEHNR and FQNEAQ (reference sequence). CDR3 size: 16 residues. CDR3 sequence reads: CASSLGTGGSIYGYTF. CDR3 DNA: TGTGCCAGCAGCCTCGGGACAGGGGGCAGTATCTATGGCTACACCTTC.

The J gene is TRBJ2-7, the V gene TRBV6-5, with 12 bases fitting TRBD2. The CDR3 has 14 residues. The trim removed 7 bases at V and 7 bases at J, leaving 8 bases unmatched. Looked up from germline, CDR1 is MNHEY and CDR2 is SVGAGI. DNA for the CDR3: TGTGCCAGCACTCGACTAGCGGGAGAGGGGGAGCAGTACTTC. Translating gives CASTRLAGEGEQYF.

The chain has TRBV5-1 and TRBJ2-3; tentatively, D is TRBD1 (6 bases). The V gene lost 4 bases and the J gene lost 0 bases, with 12 bases spanning the gap. CDR3 length: 15 residues. Germline V CDR1 and CDR2: SGHRS, YFSETQ. Here the CDR3 reads CASSGNQGSTDTQYF. Here the CDR3 DNA reads TGCGCCAGCAGCGGGAATCAGGGGAGCACAGATACGCAGTATTTT.

The CDR3 coding sequence is TGTGCCAGCAGCTTAGTGCATAGCGGGGAGCTGTTTTTT. Protein product: CASSLVHSGELFF. The gene calls are TRBV7-2 and TRBJ2-2; D is unclear. CDR3 length equals 13 residues. Germline CDR1 is SGHTA and CDR2 is FQGNSA. V was cut by 1 base and J by 7 bases, with 7 bases left in between.

The J gene is TRBJ1-2, the V gene TRBV29-1; D is perhaps TRBD1 (5 bases). The V end was cut by 1 base, the J end by 4 bases, with 10 bases between. This CDR3 has 13 residues. Germline lookup yields CDR1 SQVTM and CDR2 ANQGSEA. CDR3: CSVEVGQIYGYTF. The CDR3 DNA sequence: TGCAGCGTTGAAGTGGGGCAGATCTATGGCTACACCTTC.

The chain uses TRBV6-5 and TRBJ2-5; 11 bases line up with TRBD1. The CDR3 loop spans 15 amino acids. CDR1 and CDR2 from the germline V gene are MNHEY and SVGAGI. V lost 5 bases to trimming and J lost 3 bases; unmatched junction nucleotides: 5. CDR3 nucleotide sequence: TGTGCCAGCAGTCAGGACAGGGGGCGCAAAGAGACCCAGTACTTC. It specifies CASSQDRGRKETQYF.

This rearrangement joins TRBV5-1 to TRBJ2-5; 8 nucleotides line up with TRBD1. The CDR3 loop spans 14 amino acids. V dropped 4 bases and J dropped 5; count of bases not matched to a gene: 7. In germline, CDR1 is SGHRS, CDR2 YFSETQ. The CDR3 DNA is TGCGCCAGCAGCCATAAGACAGGGGAGGAGACCCAGTACTTC. This translates into CASSHKTGEETQYF.

This clone has just a few counts. The gene calls are TRBV7-9 and TRBJ1-5; no clear D. V dropped 2 bases and J dropped 9 bases, with 8 bases sitting between them. This CDR3 has 12 amino acids. CDR1 is SEHNR, CDR2 FQNEAQ, per germline (reference sequence). This CDR3 reads CASSLNELPQHF. The CDR3 DNA reads as TGTGCCAGCAGCTTAAATGAATTGCCCCAGCATTTT.

This chain connects TRBV30 to TRBJ1-1; unclear D gene. This CDR3 has 14 residues. Trimming took 5 bases from V and 4 from J, leaving 17 bases between them. Germline CDR1 and CDR2: GTSNPN and SVGIG (reference sequence). CDR3 nucleotides: TGTGCCTGGGGATTTGTGGGTAGGGTCACTGAAGCTTTCTTT. It translates to CAWGFVGRVTEAFF.

V and J are TRBV19 and TRBJ2-2; 7 nucleotides line up with TRBD1. The V gene's germline CDR1 is LNHDA and CDR2 SQIVND (reference sequence). The CDR3 has 15 residues. The V segment lost 6 bases and the J segment 2 bases; nucleotides outside the gene matches: 6. The DNA of the CDR3 is TGTGCCAGTAGACGGGACAGACTAAACACCGGGGAGCTGTTTTTT. It specifies CASRRDRLNTGELFF. The variable domain in full, completed from reference TRBV19 and TRBJ2-2, reads DGGITQSPKYLFRKEGQNVTLSCEQNLNHDAMYWYRQDPGQGLRLIYYSQIVNDFQKGDIAEGYSVSREKKESFPLTVTSAQKNPTAFYLCASRRDRLNTGELFFGEGSRLTVL.

The chain has TRBV5-1 and TRBJ1-5; D is uncertain. The CDR3 runs 15 residues. Germline assignment: CDR1 SGHRS and CDR2 YFSETQ. The V and J ends lost 5 bases and 4 bases respectively, with 16 bases between them. CDR3 region: CASSPVAGPNQPQHF. CDR3 coding DNA: TGCGCCAGCAGTCCTGTGGCAGGCCCTAATCAGCCCCAGCATTTT.

The CDR3 is CATVTGVDGYTF. The CDR3 nucleotides read TGTGCCACCGTAACAGGGGTGGATGGCTACACCTTC. The chain is built from TRBV19 and TRBJ1-2; 7 nucleotides line up with TRBD1. Germline V lookup: CDR1 LNHDA, CDR2 SQIVND (reference sequence). CDR3 length equals 12 residues. V lost 10 bases, J lost 6 bases, and 8 bases stayed unmatched.

This sequence joins TRBV11-2 and TRBJ1-2; D uncertain. Per the germline V gene, CDR1 is SGHAT and CDR2 is FQNNGV. CDR3 size: 14 residues. V lost 3 bases and J 0 bases, leaving 8 bases between the germline ends. The CDR3 is CASSFGPTNYGYTF. CDR3 DNA sequence: TGTGCCAGCAGCTTTGGGCCGACTAACTATGGCTACACCTTC.

CDR3 in amino acids: CASGPQRQGSYEQYF. CDR3 in DNA: TGTGCTAGTGGTCCCCAACGACAGGGATCCTACGAGCAGTACTTC. The chain has TRBV12-5 and TRBJ2-7; 7 positions agree with TRBD1. J lost 1 base, V lost 5 bases, and 8 bases had no gene match. Germline V lookup: CDR1 LGHNT, CDR2 FRNRAP. The CDR3 sequence is 15 residues long.

The rearrangement joins TRBV28 to TRBJ2-7, with 9 bases that match TRBD1. V shed 5 bases, J shed 5 bases, and the junction held 10 bases outside the gene matches. The CDR3 length is 15 residues. The germline V gene encodes CDR1 MDHEN and CDR2 SYDVKM. The CDR3: CASSPAGTGFHEQYF. CDR3 in DNA: TGTGCCAGCAGTCCCGCCGGGACAGGGTTCCACGAGCAGTACTTC.

The chain uses TRBV10-3 and TRBJ2-3, with D maybe TRBD2 (5 bases). The CDR3 contains 13 residues. Germline CDR1 reads ENHRY; CDR2 reads SYGVKD. Trimming shortened V by 7 bases and J by 0 bases, and 8 bases separated the two germline ends. CDR3 sequence: CAINPGSTDTQYF. In DNA form, the CDR3 reads TGTGCCATCAACCCGGGGAGCACAGATACGCAGTATTTT.

V and J are TRBV6-1 and TRBJ2-5; D remains ambiguous. Germline-derived CDR1 and CDR2 are MNHNS and SASEGT. The CDR3 sequence is 14 residues long. The V end was cut by 2 bases, the J end by 4 bases, with 11 bases between. The CDR3 is CASSELALGETQYF. The CDR3 nucleotides read TGTGCCAGCAGTGAATTGGCATTGGGAGAGACCCAGTACTTC.

The chain employs TRBV19 and TRBJ2-5; TRBD1 matches 9 bases. Germline V gene sequence: CDR1 LNHDA, CDR2 SQIVND (reference sequence). The CDR3 covers 15 residues. The V gene end was trimmed by 4 bases and the J gene end by 5 bases; junction bases not matched to a gene: 8. In nucleotides, the CDR3 is TGTGCCAGTAGTAACGCACAGGGGGCGCGGGAGACCCAGTACTTC. This encodes CASSNAQGARETQYF.

The J gene is TRBJ2-5, the V gene TRBV30, with D hard to call. Trimming cost V 0 bases and J 5 bases, with 4 bases left between them. The CDR3 has 11 amino acids. CDR1 and CDR2 from the germline V gene are GTSNPN and SVGIG (reference sequence). As DNA, the CDR3 is TGTGCCTGGAGTGTGGAGGAGACCCAGTACTTC. This gives the protein CAWSVEETQYF. Complete variable domain (other parts from reference TRBV30 and TRBJ2-5): SQTIHQWPATLVQPVGSPLSLECTVEGTSNPNLYWYRQAAGRGLQLLFYSVGIGQISSEVPQNLSASRPQDRQFILSSKKLLLSDSGFYLCAWSVEETQYFGPGTRLLVL.

The CDR3, as DNA: TGTGCCAGTAGTAGGGACAGGGGGCAATTTGAGCAGTTCTTC. It encodes CASSRDRGQFEQFF. The chain employs TRBV19 and TRBJ2-1; 12 nucleotides line up with TRBD1. Germline loops: CDR1 LNHDA, CDR2 SQIVND (reference sequence). This CDR3 contains 14 residues. The V segment lost 4 bases and the J segment 9 bases; nucleotides outside the gene matches: 4.

In regard to this clone: At one boundary the junction diverges from the germline segment, which might be a read error. The genes are TRBV7-6 and TRBJ2-7; D is possibly TRBD2 (6 bases). This CDR3 contains 12 residues. Germline V gene sequence: CDR1 SGHVS, CDR2 FNYEAQ. The CDR3 nucleotides are TGTACCAGCTCTGGGAGGTCCTACGAGCAGTACTTC. Translation: CTSSGRSYEQYF. Full variable domain (missing parts from reference TRBV7-6 and TRBJ2-7): GAGVSQSPRYKVTKRGQDVALRCDPISGHVSLYWYRQALGQGPEFLTYFNYEAQQDKSGLPNDRFSAERPEGSISTLTIQRTEQRDSAMYRCTSSGRSYEQYFGPGTRLTVT.

The chain joins TRBV11-2 to TRBJ2-5; D is undetermined. The V gene's germline CDR1 is SGHAT and CDR2 FQNNGV. The CDR3 length is 13 residues. Trimming pared 1 base from V and 5 bases from J, leaving 8 bases between. The CDR3 region has the DNA TGTGCCAGCAGCTTAGGGCTGAGGGAGACCCAGTACTTC. Translating gives CASSLGLRETQYF.